This entry concerns a single T cell receptor beta chain. This clonotype was counted between two and nine times. Its binding antigen is unknown. There are no base qualities to consult, and no much larger clone falls within one base. The method behind the library was RACE. Sequencing was performed on a NextSeq 500. During library preparation, unique molecular identifiers were attached to individual cDNA molecules so that TCRs could be counted in a quantitative, reproducible way. Each blood RNA sample was used to sequence both TCR alpha and TCR beta chains. On the study's bioinformatics: Samples had a median of roughly 100,000 TCRs, with a range from 23,224 to 690,600. The Decombinator software suite was used to annotate V, J and CDR3 in the TCR reads. For the PS versus PT1 abundance plots, all samples were subsampled to the same number of TCRs (28,000). TCRs were defined as expanded if absent before sensitization and observed at least eight times at the 2-week time point. TCRdb's own reprocessing of the public reads used fastp at Q25 and MiXCR and kept productive beta chains. Rows are unified per CDR3 protein, each entry keeping the most common DNA and genes. In this record, the V and J calls reflect TCRdb's handling and not the investigators' own analysis. This sample lists approximately 340,000 distinct CDR3 sequences; under 8% were detected once. The ten top clones hold 8.4% of the sample.

CDR1 and CDR2 (SGHNT, YYREEE) derive from the germline V gene (reference sequence). Trimming removed 4 bases from V and 0 bases from J, leaving 12 bases between the germline ends. The CDR3 has 15 amino acids, counting the end cysteine and phenylalanine. Here the CDR3 DNA is all that survives: 45 bases in frame from base 1. This entry belongs to a study of human T cells and chemical hapten exposure (dated by TCRdb to the early 2020s). For context, the study as a whole: For sensitization, 2% DPC in acetone was applied to a 2 cm by 2 cm area of upper inner arm skin. Peripheral blood TCR repertoire changes were tracked in vivo in alopecia patients during primary and secondary sensitization to the hapten diphenylcyclopropenone (DPC). Blood samples were taken from patients before sensitization (week 0) and then at 2, 6 and about 24 weeks after DPC sensitization. Patch testing was performed on the upper back with Finn chambers containing 0.01% DPC, and the patch tests were scored after 6 days according to International Contact Dermatitis Research Group standards. Throughout the roughly 23-week study period, patients were also given weekly therapeutic DPC doses on the scalp. Libraries were pooled for sequencing, and per-sample TCR yields varied mainly because of small differences in library volumes within the pool. For TCR sequencing, blood came from 25 to 35 alopecia patients at anywhere from one to four time points (pre-sensitization, 2, 6 and 24 weeks). Most of the patients in the cohort were female, and the cohort covered alopecia areata with under or over 50% scalp involvement, alopecia totalis and alopecia universalis.

The time point label on this specimen signifies: patch test 1, 2 weeks after DPC sensitization. Taken with the paper, the label for treatment or condition translates to: therapeutic diphenylcyclopropenone sensitization with weekly scalp DPC. Blood at each patch-test visit was drawn before the patch test was applied. To be eligible, patients had to be aged 18 to 70, diagnosed with alopecia and judged suitable for DPC therapy, while pregnant patients were excluded. Total RNA was extracted from unfractionated whole blood collected in Tempus Blood RNA tubes. Points the paper makes about the study in general: A positive correlation was found between the number of PT1 expanded TCRs and patch test score, with significance reached at thresholds 8, 16 and 32 but not 4. DPC sensitization did not change the number of TCRs with a frequency above 1 in 1000, and there was no evidence of changes in global repertoire structure. All patients had alopecia, a presumed autoimmune disease, so their immune response might differ from that of healthy individuals. Expanded TCRs formed significantly more large CDR3 similarity clusters than pre-sensitization or healthy control sets, consistent with antigen-driven responses. After repeated subsampling, changes were observed in the strength of the expansion versus patch-test correlation and in the threshold at which the correlation became significant.

The sequence joins TRBV5-4 to TRBJ2-3; no D segment can be confidently identified. This receptor was taken from a woman aged 18-29 years with alopecia areata. Some clones in this sample may be carry-over from other donors' samples. The sequencing used whole blood, collected in connection with sensitization to the hapten diphenylcyclopropenone (DPC). CDR3 sequence: CASSPDRYSTDTQYF. The DNA reads as follows: TGTGCCAGCAGCCCAGACCGGTATAGCACAGATACGCAGTATTTT.